The next 2 T cell receptor beta chains were all read from a single sample in a study of shared clonotypes between healthy human individuals. Some clones are missing from TCRdb's copy, which holds only in-frame ones; the method was immunoSEQ multiplex PCR. The sample has 300,000 to 400,000 clones, about nine tenths seen once. The sample was memory CD8+ T cells sorted from blood. Subset reported: CD45RO+ cells pooled with CCR7-negative TemRA cells. Source of these receptors: a young man in good health.

The sample holds one count of this clone. The rearrangement links TRBV5-8 to TRBJ2-7; D is undetermined. Trimming removed 4 bases from V and 2 bases from J, with 10 bases in between. The germline V gene encodes CDR1 SGHTS and CDR2 YDEGEE. The CDR3 extends over 13 amino acids. CDR3 residues: CASSPGLTYEQYF. Written as DNA, the CDR3 is TGTGCCAGCAGCCCAGGATTGACCTACGAGCAGTACTTC.

As to this clone: Other DNA sequences of this sample code for an identical CDR3. In nucleotides, the CDR3 is TGTGCCAGCAGCAGTGAACCCACAGATACGCAGTATTTT. It is translated as CASSSEPTDTQYF. The rearrangement links TRBV5-4 to TRBJ2-3; D gene uncertain. Germline values: CDR1 SGHNT, CDR2 YYREEE (reference sequence). The CDR3 is 13 amino acids. V was pared by 4 bases and J by 2 bases, with 8 bases between.